Reported below is one TCR beta chain. V gave up 1 base and J gave up 3 bases, with 12 bases separating them. CDR3 length: 15 amino acids. CDR1 and CDR2 (germline): SGHAT, FQNNGV. The data belong to a study of OX40 agonist ivuxolimab in advanced cancers. Background on the study: Those enrolled were approximately 83% male, with a mean age of approximately 60 years and ages from roughly 20 to 90.

Method: immunoSEQ multiplex PCR; TCRdb's copy keeps in-frame clones and lacks some. The table lists 50,000 to 80,000 clones, 80% to 90% of them singletons. This sequence was found in an adult with an advanced solid tumor such as melanoma, head and neck, liver or kidney cancer. Sample: CD4+ or CD8+ T cells sorted from blood, taken in a trial of the OX40 agonist ivuxolimab. The V gene is TRBV11-2, the J gene TRBJ2-5; D call uncertain. Written as DNA, the CDR3 is TGTGCCAGCAGCTTAGGAGTGGTCAGTGAAGAGACCCAGTACTTC. This codes for CASSLGVVSEETQYF. The whole variable domain, remainder taken from reference TRBV11-2 and TRBJ2-5, is EAGVAQSPRYKIIEKRQSVAFWCNPISGHATLYWYQQILGQGPKLLIQFQNNGVVDDSQLPKDRFSAERLKGVDSTLKIQPAKLEDSAVYLCASSLGVVSEETQYFGPGTRLLVL.